These T cell receptor beta chains were read from a single sample in a study of blood T cells in healthy people across ages. One entry per CDR3 protein results from TCRdb running MiXCR on the 5' RACE reads. Among 1.6 million or so distinct CDR3 sequences listed, roughly 32% were seen once. The specimen was blood. The source of these receptors is a woman in her 30s in good health. Both conserved end residues are part of each CDR3. The D gene is left open where the match is weak. Clone size is given for some rows only: seen once, a few or many times, or a class if the clone is expanded.

D,V,J,size,DNA,CDR3
.,TRBV6-1,TRBJ2-2,.,TGTGCCAGCAGCCGACCTTCCCCTCGGGGTACGGTCGGGGAGCTGTTTTTT,CASSRPSPRGTVGELFF
TRBD2,TRBV20-1,TRBJ2-1,.,TGCAGTGCTGGCGGGGCTAGCGGGAACAATGAGCAGTTCTTC,CSAGGASGNNEQFF
TRBD2,TRBV27,TRBJ2-3,.,TGTGCCAGCACCACACTCCCAACTAGCGGGGGGGGAGATACGCAGTATTTT,CASTTLPTSGGGDTQYF
.,TRBV20-1,TRBJ1-2,.,TGCAGTGCTACCCCCGGCCACAGGGCTAACTATGGCTACACCTTC,CSATPGHRANYGYTF
.,TRBV12-3/TRBV12-4,TRBJ2-5,few,TGTGCCAGCAGTTGGGGGGACGTGTACCAAGAGACCCAGTACTTC,CASSWGDVYQETQYF
.,TRBV3-1,TRBJ1-2,few,TGTGCCAGCAGCCAAGGGACTTTTGGCTACACCTTC,CASSQGTFGYTF
.,TRBV7-9,TRBJ1-2,.,TGTGCCAGCAGCGAAGACAACTATGGCCACACCTTC,CASSEDNYGHTF
.,TRBV12-5,TRBJ2-5,.,TGTGCTAGTGGTTTGGCCCGACCACCCGCAGGGGCCCAAGAGACCCAGTACTTC,CASGLARPPAGAQETQYF
TRBD1,TRBV12-3/TRBV12-4,TRBJ1-1,.,TGTGCCAGCAGTTTAGCGCAGGGGGGAGGCACTGAAGCTTTCTTT,CASSLAQGGGTEAFF
TRBD2,TRBV4-2,TRBJ2-3,.,TGTGCCAGCAGCCAGCCCAGTGGGCTAGCGGGGGAGTATAGCACAGATACGCAGTATTTT,CASSQPSGLAGEYSTDTQYF
.,TRBV6-5,TRBJ2-1,.,TGTGCCAGCAGTAAAAGGGATGAGCAGTTCTTC,CASSKRDEQFF
.,TRBV27,TRBJ2-3,.,TGCGCCAGCAGTTCAACCAGGGACTGGCACAGAGATACGCAGTATTTT,CASSSTRDWHRDTQYF
.,TRBV4-1,TRBJ1-2,.,TGCGCCAGCAGCCAATCCACCAGGGGAGGCTATGGCTACACCTTC,CASSQSTRGGYGYTF
.,TRBV6-2/TRBV6-3,TRBJ2-7,.,TGTGCCAGCATCCCCCGCGCTTGGTCAACCTACGAGCAGTACTTC,CASIPRAWSTYEQYF
.,TRBV6-1,TRBJ1-2,.,TGTGCCAGCAGTGAAGCGGGGAAAATTGGCTACACCTTC,CASSEAGKIGYTF
.,TRBV4-2,TRBJ1-6,.,TGTGCCAGCAGCCAAGATGCAGGGCTCCGGAACCCCCGGGCCCTCCACTTT,CASSQDAGLRNPRALHF
.,TRBV28,TRBJ2-7,.,TGTGCCAGCAGCCGAGTGGCACCAGAGAGCTCCTACGAGCAGTACTTC,CASSRVAPESSYEQYF
.,TRBV7-9,TRBJ2-5,.,TGTGCCAGCAGCCCGCCGTCCGCGCAAGAGACCCAGTACTTC,CASSPPSAQETQYF
TRBD2,TRBV7-2,TRBJ2-3,few,TGTGCCAGCAGCTTAGAGGTGTTAGCGGGGTATTTAATAGATACGCAGTATTTT,CASSLEVLAGYLIDTQYF
TRBD2,TRBV28,TRBJ2-7,many,TGTGCCAGCAGTGGGACTAGCGGGAATGAGCAGTACTTC,CASSGTSGNEQYF
.,TRBV3-1,TRBJ2-7,.,TGTGCCAGCAGCCAAGACCCTTGGTCCCACGAGCAGTACTTC,CASSQDPWSHEQYF
.,TRBV27,TRBJ2-1,.,TGTGCCAGCAGTCTCCCCGGCCCGGGAGAGCAGTTCTTC,CASSLPGPGEQFF
.,TRBV28,TRBJ2-3,.,TGTGCCAGCAGTTTATTAGGAGAGGGCCGCGCAGATACGCAGTATTTT,CASSLLGEGRADTQYF
TRBD1,TRBV6-1,TRBJ1-2,.,TGTGCCAGCAGTGATGACGTTTGGTTGGAGACAGGGAATTCCTATGGCTACACCTTC,CASSDDVWLETGNSYGYTF
.,TRBV5-1,TRBJ2-3,.,TGCGCCAGCAGCTTTCAGACCACTCCGCTCTCGGATACGCAGTATTTT,CASSFQTTPLSDTQYF
.,TRBV27,TRBJ2-7,.,TGTGCCAGCAGTTTAACACTAGCTAGGGCATACGAGCAGTACTTC,CASSLTLARAYEQYF
.,TRBV20-1,TRBJ2-7,once,TGCAGTGCTAGGTTCTCTCACTCCTACGAGCAGTACTTC,CSARFSHSYEQYF
TRBD1,TRBV12-3/TRBV12-4,TRBJ1-4,.,TGTGCCAGCAGCGCGACAGGGGGCAATGAAAAACTGTTTTTT,CASSATGGNEKLFF
TRBD2,TRBV27,TRBJ2-7,.,TGTGCCAGCAACCCGACTAGCGGGAGGCTCTCGGACGACGAGCAGTACTTC,CASNPTSGRLSDDEQYF
.,TRBV20-1,TRBJ2-5,.,TGCAGTGCCAAAGCACAAGAGACCCAGTACTTC,CSAKAQETQYF
.,TRBV20-1,TRBJ2-7,.,TGCAGTGCTAGGCCGACAGGAACGGGGTACGAGCAGTACTTC,CSARPTGTGYEQYF
TRBD2,TRBV15,TRBJ2-5,few,TGTGCCACCAGCAGAGGGGAAGCGGGGGGGTTGGAGACCCAGTACTTC,CATSRGEAGGLETQYF
.,TRBV5-1,TRBJ2-1,many,TGCGCCAGCAGCTTGGGTCCTGGCTACAATGAGCAGTTCTTC,CASSLGPGYNEQFF
.,TRBV12-3/TRBV12-4,TRBJ2-1,.,TGTGCCAGCAGTTTTGACTGGAACTCCTACAATGAGCAGTTCTTC,CASSFDWNSYNEQFF
.,TRBV28,TRBJ2-7,many,TGTGCCAGCAGCTCCCCGGGACTGAGCTACGAGCAGTACTTC,CASSSPGLSYEQYF
TRBD2,TRBV7-9,TRBJ2-3,.,TGTGCCAGCAGCTTAGAACTAGCGGGAGGGAATACGCAGTATTTT,CASSLELAGGNTQYF
.,TRBV27,TRBJ2-1,.,TGTGCCAGCAGTTTCTCCGTAACCGGGACACCCTATGGAAATGAGCAGTTCTTC,CASSFSVTGTPYGNEQFF
.,TRBV7-6,TRBJ2-5,many,TGTGCCAGCAGCCACCCCACGGGGCAGATCCAAGAGACCCAGTACTTC,CASSHPTGQIQETQYF
.,TRBV27,TRBJ2-7,many,TGTGCCAGCAGTTTAGGTGGGGAAGAGCAGTACTTC,CASSLGGEEQYF
TRBD1,TRBV9,TRBJ1-2,.,TGTGCCAGCAGCGAGAGGGAGACAGGGCCAACCAACTATGGCTACACCTTC,CASSERETGPTNYGYTF
.,TRBV28,TRBJ2-5,.,TGTGCCAGCTTTGGGGAGACCCAGTACTTC,CASFGETQYF
TRBD2,TRBV20-1,TRBJ2-5,few,TGCAGTGCTAGGATCCCGGGACTAGTCAGTGAGACCCAGTACTTC,CSARIPGLVSETQYF
.,TRBV12-3/TRBV12-4,TRBJ2-3,few,TGTGCCAGCAGCCCGTTGCTGGCGGGAACAGATGCGCAGTATTTT,CASSPLLAGTDAQYF
.,TRBV4-2,TRBJ2-5,.,TGTGCCAGCAGCCAAGAGAAGGGAGGGACCCAGTACTTC,CASSQEKGGTQYF
.,TRBV29-1,TRBJ2-7,.,TGCAGCGTTGATCCAGGGAGCCGCGAGCAGTACTTC,CSVDPGSREQYF
TRBD1,TRBV2,TRBJ1-1,.,TGTGCCAGCAGTGAACTCAGGGGGCAAGGTGAAGCTTTCTTT,CASSELRGQGEAFF
TRBD1,TRBV20-1,TRBJ2-7,few,TGCAGTGCTAGATCACTTGTATCGGGACAGGCCTTCTACGAGCAGTACTTC,CSARSLVSGQAFYEQYF
TRBD1,TRBV15,TRBJ2-7,few,TGTGCCACCAGCAGAGAACGGGGACAGGGATTAGGGGAGCAGTACTTC,CATSRERGQGLGEQYF
.,TRBV7-2,TRBJ1-2,.,TGTGCCAGCAGCTTAAGGGCCGCCTATGGCTACACCTTC,CASSLRAAYGYTF
.,TRBV10-2,TRBJ2-2,.,TGCGCCAGCAGTGCAGACAAACAACCTGGCACCGGGGAGCTGTTTTTT,CASSADKQPGTGELFF
.,TRBV27,TRBJ2-3,few,TGTGCCAGCAGACGTATTGGAAGCACAGATACGCAGTATTTT,CASRRIGSTDTQYF
.,TRBV18,TRBJ2-3,few,TGTGCCAGCTCACCACCGAGGCATTGGGGCACAGATACGCAGTATTTT,CASSPPRHWGTDTQYF
TRBD2,TRBV27,TRBJ2-1,.,TGTGCCAGCAGTTTAAATCGGGAGGTGGGGAATGAGCAGTTCTTC,CASSLNREVGNEQFF
.,TRBV7-8,TRBJ2-5,few,TGTGCCAGCAGCATCGCGGGCAGGCAACGCTCTCGGGAGACCCAGTACTTC,CASSIAGRQRSRETQYF
.,TRBV2,TRBJ1-1,.,TGTGCCAGCAGTGCTTGGGGGGCAGATGAAGCTTTCTTT,CASSAWGADEAFF
.,TRBV2,TRBJ2-5,.,TGTGCCAGCAGAGGGTTCAGGGACGGAGAGACCCAGTACTTC,CASRGFRDGETQYF
.,TRBV18,TRBJ2-1,.,TGTGCCAGCTCACCTTTCATTCTTGGACGGTCCAATGAGCAGTTCTTC,CASSPFILGRSNEQFF
TRBD2,TRBV20-1,TRBJ2-7,.,TGCAGTTCTAGAGATGGGAGACTAGCGGGGATCTACGAGCAGTACTTC,CSSRDGRLAGIYEQYF
.,TRBV30,TRBJ2-1,.,TGTGCCTGGAGTGTACGCGTAGAGCAGTTCTTC,CAWSVRVEQFF
.,TRBV9,TRBJ1-2,.,TGTGCCAGCAGCGTTGAGAACGCAAACTATGGCTACACCTTC,CASSVENANYGYTF